The 25 T cell receptor beta chains reported below all come from one sample, sequenced in a study of response to subunit inactivated influenza vaccine. TCRdb analysed the RT-PCR reads with MiXCR anew, one entry per CDR3 protein. Of under 950,000 distinct CDR3 sequences in the sample, around 20% were seen once. Sample: PBMCs from blood, taken 5 days after vaccination. These receptors were collected from a man in his fifties who received an inactivated influenza vaccine.

This clonotype was picked up many times. This rearrangement joins TRBV11-2 to TRBJ2-7, with D hard to call. The CDR3 spans 12 residues. Germline loops: CDR1 SGHAT, CDR2 FQNNGV. Trimming cost V 6 bases and J 3 bases, with 9 bases left between them. CDR3 residues: CASSFVSYEQYF. CDR3 DNA sequence: TGTGCCAGCAGTTTCGTAAGCTACGAGCAGTACTTC.

This chain connects TRBV4-3 to TRBJ2-1, with no clear D. CDR1 is LGHNA and CDR2 is YSLEER in the germline V gene. The V and J ends lost 1 base and 8 bases respectively, with 18 bases between them. The CDR3 consists of 16 residues. The CDR3 bases are TGCGCCAGCAGCCAAGCTTCGCTGAGAGTGGCCGATGAGCAGTTCTTC. This sequence encodes CASSQASLRVADEQFF.

V and J are TRBV11-2 and TRBJ2-1, with D maybe TRBD2 (5 bases). This CDR3 is built from 13 residues. Germline V gives CDR1 SGHAT, CDR2 FQNNGV. Trimming stripped 11 bases from V and 5 bases from J, with 16 bases between. The CDR3 region is CAGKGVFDNEQFF. The CDR3 DNA sequence: TGTGCCGGAAAGGGAGTTTTTGACAATGAGCAGTTCTTC.

The CDR3 protein is CASSAGHGEGYEQYF. Written as DNA, the CDR3 is TGTGCCAGCAGCGCGGGACACGGCGAGGGCTACGAGCAGTACTTC. The J gene is TRBJ2-7, the V gene TRBV9; D may be TRBD1 (6 bases). The germline gives CDR1 SGDLS, CDR2 YYNGEE. There are 15 residues in the CDR3. V dropped 3 bases and J dropped 3 bases, with 16 bases sitting between them.

This clonotype was picked up a small number of times. The chain employs TRBV9 and TRBJ2-7, with TRBD1 matching over 8 bases. This CDR3 is built from 15 residues. After removal of 4 bases from V and 2 bases from J, the junction contained 8 bases not matched to a gene. The germline CDR1 and CDR2 sequences are SGDLS and YYNGEE. CDR3 DNA: TGTGCCAGCAGCAAGACAGGGGCCGATACCTACGAGCAGTACTTC. Its translation: CASSKTGADTYEQYF.

This clonotype was found a few times. CDR3 nucleotides: TGTGCCAGCAGTACCAGACTAGCGGGAGTAAGTCCAACGCGCCCAGCCGAGCAGTACTTC. It translates to CASSTRLAGVSPTRPAEQYF. V gene TRBV12-3 or TRBV12-4 combines with J gene TRBJ2-7; 12 positions match TRBD2. The CDR3 sequence is 20 residues long. Losses at the gene ends were 5 bases for V and 6 bases for J; bases not matched to a gene: 23.

The sample holds a few counts of this clonotype. The chain combines TRBV6-2 or TRBV6-3 with TRBJ2-1; D remains ambiguous. This CDR3 contains 15 residues. Trimming left V 1 base short and J 7 bases short, with 14 bases between. Germline V gives CDR1 MNHEY, CDR2 SVGEGT. This CDR3 is CASSYYLRTLNEQFF. The CDR3 bases are TGTGCCAGCAGTTACTATCTCAGGACCTTAAATGAGCAGTTCTTC.

This chain uses TRBV29-1 with TRBJ1-5; TRBD1 matches 7 bases. The CDR3 runs 13 residues. The V and J ends lost 6 bases and 4 bases, in that order; junction bases with no gene match: 6. The germline CDR1 and CDR2 sequences are SQVTM and ANQGSEA. For the CDR3, the DNA is TGCAGCGTAAGGACAGGCGGGAATCAGCCCCAGCATTTT. It yields the protein CSVRTGGNQPQHF.

The chain combines TRBV12-3 or TRBV12-4 with TRBJ2-7; 10 positions agree with TRBD2. With V trimmed by 6 bases and J by 2 bases, 7 bases remained unmatched. The CDR3 is 15 residues long. CDR3 sequence reads: CASSGLAEGTYEQYF. CDR3 nucleotide sequence: TGTGCCAGCAGCGGACTAGCGGAGGGTACCTACGAGCAGTACTTC.

The chain employs TRBV5-1 and TRBJ2-7; the match to TRBD2 covers 9 bases. The CDR3 consists of 16 residues. V trimming: 4 bases; J trimming: 5 bases; junction bases outside the gene matches: 13. Germline V gene data show CDR1 as SGHRS and CDR2 as YFSETQ. The CDR3 nucleotides read TGCGCCAGCAGCGTGGGCCCGAGCGGGGGGATTAACGAGCAGTACTTC. Protein: CASSVGPSGGINEQYF.

The J gene is TRBJ2-3, the V gene TRBV7-2, with 8 bases that match TRBD2. This CDR3 is 14 amino acids long. Losses at the gene ends were 5 bases for V and 4 bases for J; bases not matched to a gene: 5. Per the germline V gene, CDR1 is SGHTA and CDR2 is FQGNSA. Here the CDR3 DNA reads TGTGCCAGCAGCATGACTAGCGTTGCAGATACGCAGTATTTT. This translates into CASSMTSVADTQYF.

The chain links TRBV20-1 to TRBJ2-5; tentatively, D is TRBD2 (6 bases). Germline V CDR1 and CDR2: DFQATT, SNEGSKA (reference sequence). V shed 4 bases and J shed 0 bases, with 18 bases lying between them. The CDR3 sequence is 16 residues long. The CDR3 sequence is CSATPHSWRDQETQYF. CDR3 in DNA: TGCAGTGCTACGCCCCATAGCTGGAGGGACCAAGAGACCCAGTACTTC.

The V gene is TRBV20-1, the J gene TRBJ2-7; perhaps TRBD1 as D (6 bases). Germline CDR1 and CDR2: DFQATT and SNEGSKA (reference sequence). CDR3 size: 13 residues. V was clipped by 8 bases and J by 3 bases, with 17 bases between them. The CDR3 reads CSSLRDTDYEQYF. The DNA of the CDR3 is TGCAGTTCCCTCCGGGACACGGACTACGAGCAGTACTTC.

J is TRBJ1-2 and V is TRBV12-3 or TRBV12-4; TRBD1 is a possible D gene (5 bases). Trimming left V 3 bases short and J 7 bases short, with 15 bases between. The CDR3 is made up of 14 amino acids. DNA of the CDR3: TGTGCCAGCAGTTTTTTTTGGGGCAGGGCTGGCTACACCTTC. This codes for CASSFFWGRAGYTF.

This clonotype was seen only a few times. V gene TRBV6-5 combines with J gene TRBJ2-2, with D unresolved. The CDR3 is 14 residues long. The V end was cut by 2 bases, the J end by 5 bases, with 9 bases between. Germline V gene data show CDR1 as MNHEY and CDR2 as SVGAGI. For the CDR3, the DNA is TGTGCCAGCAGTTACCAAGGGAATACCGGGGAGCTGTTTTTT. This encodes CASSYQGNTGELFF.

This clonotype appeared a few times. V usage is TRBV2 and J usage is TRBJ2-1, with no clear D. This CDR3 contains 15 residues. Trimming pared 0 bases from V and 5 bases from J, leaving 11 bases between. CDR1 is SNHLY, CDR2 FYNNEI, per germline. The DNA of the CDR3 is TGTGCCAGCAGTGAAGCGCCGGCCAGGAACAATGAGCAGTTCTTC. It codes for CASSEAPARNNEQFF.

This chain links TRBV5-1 with TRBJ1-6, with D possibly matching TRBD1 (5 bases). The germline CDR1 and CDR2 sequences are SGHRS and YFSETQ. The CDR3 runs 14 residues. Deletions cut 4 bases from V and 3 bases from J, with 8 bases between. This CDR3 is CASSMTDYNSPLHF. In nucleotides, the CDR3 is TGCGCCAGCAGCATGACAGACTATAATTCACCCCTCCACTTT.

The chain uses TRBV4-3 and TRBJ2-7; D is unclear. The CDR3 spans 15 residues. V lost 1 base, J lost 3 bases, and 13 bases lay in between. Germline assignment: CDR1 LGHNA and CDR2 YSLEER. The CDR3 spells CASSQAYLGSYEQYF. CDR3 coding DNA: TGCGCCAGCAGCCAAGCGTATTTGGGAAGCTACGAGCAGTACTTC.

This clonotype turned up a few times. The chain links TRBV28 to TRBJ2-1, with 9 bases aligning to TRBD1. The CDR3 has 14 residues. Germline trimming cut 6 bases from V and 7 bases from J; bases unmatched to any gene: 7. CDR1 is MDHEN and CDR2 is SYDVKM in the germline V gene. In DNA, the CDR3 is TGTGCCAGCAGCTCCGGACAGGGGATGAATGAGCAGTTCTTC. This sequence encodes CASSSGQGMNEQFF.

This clonotype has more than one count but fewer than ten. J is TRBJ2-1 and V is TRBV5-1; TRBD2 agrees at 7 bases. Germline V gives CDR1 SGHRS, CDR2 YFSETQ. The CDR3 runs to 19 residues. V shed 1 base, J shed 0 bases, and the junction held 13 bases outside the gene matches. The CDR3 region has the DNA TGCGCCAGCAGCTTGTCCCCTAGCGGAGCCATGAGCTCCTACAATGAGCAGTTCTTC. Its translation is CASSLSPSGAMSSYNEQFF. The full variable domain, in which reference TRBV5-1 and TRBJ2-1 provide the parts outside the CDR3, is KAGVTQTPRYLIKTRGQQVTLSCSPISGHRSVSWYQQTPGQGLQFLFEYFSETQRNKGNFPGRFSGRQFSNSRSEMNVSTLELGDSALYLCASSLSPSGAMSSYNEQFFGPGTRLTVL.

The chain is built from TRBV6-2 or TRBV6-3 and TRBJ2-2; 9 positions agree with TRBD1. Germline V lookup: CDR1 MNHEY, CDR2 SVGEGT. There are 20 residues in the CDR3. V was clipped by 5 bases and J by 4 bases; unmatched bases: 20. The CDR3: CASSPMAGQGFGTSTGELFF. The CDR3 DNA reads as TGTGCCAGCAGTCCCATGGCGGGACAGGGTTTCGGAACGAGCACCGGGGAGCTGTTTTTT.

The table lists this clonotype with a few counts. The rearrangement uses TRBV28 and TRBJ2-7; tentative D call: TRBD2 (5 bases). The CDR3 length is 15 residues. Trimming pared 4 bases from V and 0 bases from J, leaving 13 bases between. Germline CDR1 is MDHEN and CDR2 is SYDVKM. This CDR3 reads CASSSGRKGSYEQYF. The CDR3 DNA is TGTGCCAGCAGTTCGGGGAGAAAGGGCTCCTACGAGCAGTACTTC.

V and J are TRBV21-1 and TRBJ1-5; the table's D call, TRBD1, was not checked against the DNA. TRBV21-1 is assigned pseudogene status. This CDR3 comprises 14 residues. The CDR3 DNA sequence: TGTGCCAGCAGCAAAGAGGGGGGCAATCAGCCCCAGCATTTT. Translated: CASSKEGGNQPQHF.

This clonotype was observed at least ten times. This sequence joins TRBV27 and TRBJ2-1; D perhaps matches TRBD2 (5 bases). Trimming took off 2 bases at V and 6 bases at J, with 20 bases between the two ends. The V gene's germline CDR1 is MNHEY and CDR2 SMNVEV (reference sequence). This CDR3 spans 17 amino acids. The CDR3 loop reads CASSLRTPGNRPNEQFF. CDR3 in DNA: TGTGCCAGCAGTTTACGAACCCCGGGAAATAGGCCCAATGAGCAGTTCTTC.

This chain connects TRBV6-1 to TRBJ2-7, with 8 bases aligning to TRBD1. Germline V gene data show CDR1 as MNHNS and CDR2 as SASEGT. This CDR3 contains 15 residues. J gave up 4 bases and V 2 bases, and 7 bases lay outside the gene matches. The chain's CDR3 is CASSELGRGRYEQYF. The CDR3 DNA follows: TGTGCCAGCAGTGAACTGGGCAGGGGGCGGTACGAGCAGTACTTC.